Sequencing of this T cell receptor beta chain was carried out in a study of radiation and T cells in renal cell carcinoma. The wider study: Nephrectomy followed 15 Gy stereotactic body radiation by 4 weeks. Study-wide points: From baseline, blood top tumor clonotypes peaked at 2 weeks post-radiation.

The assay was immunoSEQ multiplex PCR, and TCRdb's table has in-frame clones only and misses some. The sample consists of about 91,000 clones, over 75% of them appearing once. Trimming took 2 bases from V and 5 from J, leaving 11 bases between them. Looked up from germline, CDR1 is SGHDT and CDR2 is YYEEEE. CDR3 length equals 13 residues. Notes on this clone: Its antigen is unknown.

Time point indicated: baseline pretreatment blood. Treatment: 15 Gy SBRT to primary tumor, nephrectomy 4 weeks later. Clear cell pathology was present in this patient's renal cell carcinoma. The clonotype originates from a man between 60 and 70 years old with renal cell carcinoma. Sequencing was performed on blood, taken from a patient whose treatment included radiotherapy and nephrectomy. The chain carries TRBV5-6 and TRBJ2-7; D possibly corresponds to TRBD1 (5 bases). DNA of the CDR3: TGTGCCAGCAGCTTCCCGCAGGGTGACGAGCAGTACTTC. Its protein product is CASSFPQGDEQYF. Filled out from reference TRBV5-6 and TRBJ2-7, the complete variable domain reads DAGVTQSPTHLIKTRGQQVTLRCSPKSGHDTVSWYQQALGQGPQFIFQYYEEEERQRGNFPDRFSGHQFPNYSSELNVNALLLGDSALYLCASSFPQGDEQYFGPGTRLTVT.